The 27 T cell receptor beta chains below were found in one sample sequenced in a study of blood T cells in healthy people across ages. Then a second PCR, running roughly 7 to 11 cycles, was carried out with a sample-barcoded 5' primer and a J-beta primer mix. TCRdb independently ran MiXCR on the 5' RACE reads; one entry per CDR3 protein. The sample shows hundreds of thousands of distinct CDR3 sequences, 45% to 65% of them seen only once. Sequenced input: blood. The receptors shown here come from a man aged 55 to 70 in good health.

The rearrangement links TRBV27 to TRBJ1-1, with D maybe TRBD1 (6 bases). CDR3 size: 14 residues. Trimming shortened V by 6 bases and J by 0 bases, and 11 bases separated the two germline ends. Germline CDR1 MNHEY, CDR2 SMNVEV (reference sequence). CDR3 sequence reads: CASRPQGVNTEAFF. In DNA, the CDR3 is TGTGCCAGCAGGCCACAGGGTGTGAACACTGAAGCTTTCTTT.

The chain employs TRBV7-6 and TRBJ2-7; 11 bases fit TRBD2. Germline V lookup: CDR1 SGHVS, CDR2 FNYEAQ. CDR3 size: 15 residues. J was trimmed by 3 bases and V by 6 bases; bases with no gene match: 7. CDR3 nucleotide sequence: TGTGCCAGCAGTCGGGGACTAGCGGTTGACTACGAGCAGTACTTC. Translated: CASSRGLAVDYEQYF.

This chain connects TRBV20-1 to TRBJ2-5; 14 bases align to TRBD2. V lost 3 bases, J lost 5 bases, and 5 bases stayed unmatched. Germline lookup yields CDR1 DFQATT and CDR2 SNEGSKA (reference sequence). The CDR3 covers 15 residues. The CDR3 sequence is CSARTSGGARETQYF. The CDR3, as DNA: TGCAGTGCTAGGACTAGCGGGGGGGCCCGGGAGACCCAGTACTTC.

The CDR3 nucleotides are TGTGCCAGCAGGGCCGAAAATCAGCCCCAGCATTTT. It translates to CASRAENQPQHF. The rearrangement links TRBV25-1 to TRBJ1-5; the D is unclear. V dropped 6 bases and J dropped 4 bases, with 7 bases sitting between them. The CDR3 sequence is 12 residues long. Per germline, CDR1 MGHDK and CDR2 SYGVNS. Looking up the rest from reference TRBV25-1 and TRBJ1-5 gives the full variable domain: EADIYQTPRYLVIGTGKKITLECSQTMGHDKMYWYQQDPGMELHLIHYSYGVNSTEKGDLSSESTVSRIRTEHFPLTLESARPSHTSQYLCASRAENQPQHFGDGTRLSIL.

The rearrangement uses TRBV5-4 and TRBJ2-1; a possible D gene is TRBD1 (6 bases). CDR1 SGHNT and CDR2 YYREEE come from the germline V gene (reference sequence). The CDR3 covers 15 residues. V was shortened by 0 bases and J by 3 bases, with 10 bases between the two germline ends. CDR3 loop: CASSLGQEYYNEQFF. Here the CDR3 DNA reads TGTGCCAGCAGCTTGGGACAGGAATACTACAATGAGCAGTTCTTC.

The chain has TRBV19 and TRBJ2-7; no clear D. Trimming took off 5 bases at V and 1 base at J, with 9 bases between the two ends. The CDR3 is 13 amino acids. In germline, CDR1 is LNHDA, CDR2 SQIVND (reference sequence). The CDR3 region has the DNA TGTGCCAGTAGTGTGACCGTATCCTACGAGCAGTACTTC. The encoded protein is CASSVTVSYEQYF.

This CDR3 is CASSERTRWTQYF. DNA for the CDR3: TGTGCCAGCAGTGAACGCACCCGTTGGACCCAGTACTTC. V is TRBV7-6 and J is TRBJ2-5; no firm D call. Trimming took 6 bases from V and 7 from J, leaving 15 bases between them. Germline CDR1 reads SGHVS; CDR2 reads FNYEAQ. This CDR3 contains 13 residues.

The sample holds a few counts of this clonotype. CDR3 loop: CASSLTANEKLFF. The CDR3 region has the DNA TGTGCCAGCAGTTTAACAGCTAATGAAAAACTGTTTTTT. The chain joins TRBV27 to TRBJ1-4; no clear D. There are 13 residues in the CDR3. V shed 2 bases and J shed 3 bases, with 4 bases lying between them. The germline V gene encodes CDR1 MNHEY and CDR2 SMNVEV (reference sequence).

Only a few counts were recorded for this clonotype. The chain has TRBV7-9 and TRBJ2-7, with D possibly TRBD2 on 7 matching bases. The CDR3 loop spans 15 amino acids. The V gene's germline CDR1 is SEHNR and CDR2 FQNEAQ (reference sequence). Trimming pared 3 bases from V and 7 bases from J, leaving 19 bases between. The CDR3: CASSFSPGGGREQYF. For the CDR3, the DNA is TGTGCCAGCAGCTTTTCGCCTGGGGGGGGGCGTGAGCAGTACTTC. Combining the CDR3 with reference TRBV7-9 and TRBJ2-7 gives the whole variable domain DTGVSQNPRHKITKRGQNVTFRCDPISEHNRLYWYRQTLGQGPEFLTYFQNEAQLEKSRLLSDRFSAERPKGSFSTLEIQRTEQGDSAMYLCASSFSPGGGREQYFGPGTRLTVT.

This clonotype is classed as medium-sized. The chain joins TRBV24-1 to TRBJ2-1; perhaps TRBD2 as D (5 bases). This CDR3 is 12 amino acids long. CDR1 KGHDR and CDR2 SFDVKD come from the germline V gene. Trimming took 6 bases from V and 5 from J, leaving 7 bases between them. The CDR3 loop reads CATSRGNNEQFF. DNA for the CDR3: TGTGCCACCAGTCGAGGGAACAATGAGCAGTTCTTC.

The V call is TRBV27, the J call TRBJ1-5; 7 positions match TRBD1. Losses at the gene ends were 5 bases for V and 2 bases for J; bases not matched to a gene: 6. The CDR3 is 15 residues long. The V gene's germline CDR1 is MNHEY and CDR2 SMNVEV (reference sequence). CDR3 in DNA: TGTGCCAGCAGTGCGACAGGGACAGGCAATCAGCCCCAGCATTTT. Translated, it gives CASSATGTGNQPQHF.

The rearrangement links TRBV4-1 to TRBJ2-5; a weak D match, TRBD1 (6 bases). The end of the DNA fits TRBJ2-7 better, so the J call may be wrong. In germline, CDR1 is MGHRA, CDR2 YSYEKL. There are 16 residues in the CDR3. The DNA of the CDR3 is TGCGCCAGCAGCCAAGATCCAGGACAGAGAAGTTACGAGCAGTACTTC. Translating gives CASSQDPGQRSYEQYF.

This clonotype has only a few counts. V and J are TRBV12-3 or TRBV12-4 and TRBJ2-5; no firm D call. V was trimmed by 5 bases and J by 5 bases, leaving 12 bases between them. The CDR3 totals 13 residues. Here the CDR3 DNA reads TGTGCCAGCAGTCCACAATTCTTGGAGACCCAGTACTTC. This encodes CASSPQFLETQYF.

V usage is TRBV12-3 or TRBV12-4 and J usage is TRBJ1-2; 9 positions match TRBD1. The CDR3 is made up of 15 amino acids. V dropped 4 bases and J dropped 4; count of bases not matched to a gene: 7. The CDR3 loop reads CASSSYGQGSYGYTF. The CDR3 DNA reads as TGTGCCAGCAGTTCCTACGGACAGGGGAGCTATGGCTACACCTTC.

This clonotype occurred a few times. Here the CDR3 reads CSVESGIEAFF. The CDR3 region has the DNA TGCAGCGTTGAGAGCGGGATTGAAGCTTTCTTT. The J gene is TRBJ1-1, the V gene TRBV29-1; the D is unclear. V was trimmed by 3 bases and J by 7 bases, leaving 9 bases between them. CDR3 length equals 11 residues. Germline assignment: CDR1 SQVTM and CDR2 ANQGSEA.

The chain is built from TRBV5-1 and TRBJ2-3; 8 nucleotides agree with TRBD2. This CDR3 is built from 13 residues. Germline assignment: CDR1 SGHRS and CDR2 YFSETQ. With V trimmed by 4 bases and J by 7 bases, 5 bases remained unmatched. The CDR3 sequence: CASSKAGDYTQYF. In nucleotides, the CDR3 is TGCGCCAGCAGCAAAGCGGGGGATTATACGCAGTATTTT. Looking up the rest from reference TRBV5-1 and TRBJ2-3 gives the full variable domain: KAGVTQTPRYLIKTRGQQVTLSCSPISGHRSVSWYQQTPGQGLQFLFEYFSETQRNKGNFPGRFSGRQFSNSRSEMNVSTLELGDSALYLCASSKAGDYTQYFGPGTRLTVL.

This clonotype has just a few counts. This sequence joins TRBV7-9 and TRBJ2-7; 8 bases are a match to TRBD1. The CDR3 has 15 residues. Trimming took 6 bases from V and 5 from J; bases not matched to a gene: 12. CDR1 is SEHNR, CDR2 FQNEAQ, per germline (reference sequence). Here the CDR3 reads CASRRQGPPFDEQYF. CDR3 bases: TGTGCCAGCAGACGACAGGGGCCCCCCTTTGACGAGCAGTACTTC.

The chain combines TRBV29-1 with TRBJ1-5; tentatively, D is TRBD1 (5 bases). Germline V lookup: CDR1 SQVTM, CDR2 ANQGSEA. This CDR3 has 13 residues. V lost 6 bases to trimming and J lost 3 bases, with 12 bases between them. CDR3 amino acids: CSVLSGDNQPQHF. DNA for the CDR3: TGCAGCGTGCTCTCGGGGGACAATCAGCCCCAGCATTTT.

This clonotype came up a few times. The chain couples TRBV24-1 to TRBJ1-1; D is unresolved. This CDR3 comprises 17 residues. The V end lost 3 bases, the J end lost 6 bases, and 22 bases lay between the germline ends. The germline V gene has CDR1 KGHDR and CDR2 SFDVKD. In DNA, the CDR3 is TGTGCCACCAGTGATCCCGACGTGGCCTGGGCTGACCCTGAAGCTTTCTTT. This encodes CATSDPDVAWADPEAFF.

The rearrangement uses TRBV28 and TRBJ2-3; 7 positions agree with TRBD1. V shed 5 bases, J shed 5 bases, and the junction held 7 bases outside the gene matches. This CDR3 contains 14 residues. Germline V gene lookup returns CDR1 MDHEN and CDR2 SYDVKM. The CDR3 loop reads CASSGDYRGDTQYF. Written as DNA, the CDR3 is TGTGCCAGCAGTGGAGATTACAGGGGAGATACGCAGTATTTT.

Regarding this clonotype: A junction boundary mismatches the germline segment, possibly from a read error. The chain employs TRBV7-2 and TRBJ2-3, with 7 bases fitting TRBD2. The CDR3 extends over 12 amino acids. Germline CDR1 and CDR2: SGHTA and FQGNSA. CDR3 bases: TGCGCCAGCGGGGACCTAACAGATACGCAGTATTTT. It encodes CASGDLTDTQYF.

The rearrangement joins TRBV20-1 to TRBJ2-1, with 10 bases lining up with TRBD2. The CDR3 is 14 amino acids. V was clipped by 5 bases and J by 6 bases; unmatched bases: 7. CDR1 is DFQATT, CDR2 SNEGSKA, per germline (reference sequence). CDR3 protein: CSAYYSGGPNEQFF. The CDR3 coding sequence is TGCAGTGCTTACTATAGCGGGGGGCCCAATGAGCAGTTCTTC.

In DNA, the CDR3 is TGTGCCAGCAGTTTAGGACAGAGAGCTTTGAATGAGCAGTTCTTC. It specifies CASSLGQRALNEQFF. V and J are TRBV27 and TRBJ2-1, with D perhaps matching TRBD1 (6 bases). Germline values: CDR1 MNHEY, CDR2 SMNVEV (reference sequence). The CDR3 consists of 15 residues. V was clipped by 2 bases and J by 7 bases, with 15 bases between them.

This clonotype was seen only once. The chain links TRBV19 to TRBJ2-5; D gene ambiguous. The DNA end is a closer match to TRBJ2-7, so the J assignment may be wrong. Looked up from germline, CDR1 is LNHDA and CDR2 is SQIVND (reference sequence). This CDR3 contains 12 residues. CDR3 DNA: TGTGCCAGTAGCTCAGCGAGGTACGAGCAGTACTTC. Its translation: CASSSARYEQYF.

This clonotype was detected only a few times. The V call is TRBV12-3 or TRBV12-4, the J call TRBJ1-4; D gene unclear. V was shortened by 8 bases and J by 8 bases, with 12 bases between the two germline ends. The CDR3 is made up of 12 amino acids. The CDR3 DNA is TGTGCCAGCCGCCAAATTGGAGAAAAACTGTTTTTT. It specifies CASRQIGEKLFF.

CDR3 DNA sequence: TGTGCCAGCAGCAAAGTAGGGGACGGTTACGAGCAGTACTTC. Amino acids: CASSKVGDGYEQYF. The chain carries TRBV21-1 and TRBJ2-5; the table's D call of TRBD1 was not tested on the DNA. Judging by the DNA end, TRBJ2-7 fits better; the J call may be wrong. TRBV21-1 is described as a pseudogene. The CDR3 sequence is 14 residues long.

The chain joins TRBV5-4 to TRBJ2-3; tentatively, D is TRBD1 (5 bases). Trimming pared 3 bases from V and 0 bases from J, leaving 11 bases between. Germline V gene data show CDR1 as SGHNT and CDR2 as YYREEE (reference sequence). The CDR3 has 15 residues. The CDR3 nucleotides read TGTGCCAGCAGCTCCAGGGCCTCTAGCACAGATACGCAGTATTTT. Protein product: CASSSRASSTDTQYF.